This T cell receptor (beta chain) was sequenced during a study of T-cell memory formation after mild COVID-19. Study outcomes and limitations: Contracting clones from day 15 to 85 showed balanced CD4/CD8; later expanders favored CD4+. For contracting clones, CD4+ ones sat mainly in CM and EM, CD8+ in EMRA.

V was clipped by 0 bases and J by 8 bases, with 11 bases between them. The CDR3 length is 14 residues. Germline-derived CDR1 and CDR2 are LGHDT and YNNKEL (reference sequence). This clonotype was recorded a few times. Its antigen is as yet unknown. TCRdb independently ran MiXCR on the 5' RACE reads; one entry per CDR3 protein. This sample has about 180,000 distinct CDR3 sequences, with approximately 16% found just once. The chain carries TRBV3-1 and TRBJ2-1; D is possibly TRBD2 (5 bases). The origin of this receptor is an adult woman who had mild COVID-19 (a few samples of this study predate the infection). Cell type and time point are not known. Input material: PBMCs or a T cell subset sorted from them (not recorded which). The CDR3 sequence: CASSQDWLAHEQFF. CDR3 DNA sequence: TGTGCCAGCAGCCAAGACTGGCTAGCCCATGAGCAGTTCTTC.